This record looks at one T cell receptor beta chain sequence and its context. Its specificity is not known. The read terminates 3 residues ahead of where the CDR3 ends, so the germline J gene completes it. This sample is part of a study of T cells in women clearing cervical HPV infection. The study's findings and limits: Each sample's T-cell count was unknown, possibly confounding richness.

Sequencing was performed with immunoSEQ multiplex PCR; in TCRdb, only in-frame clones are kept and a portion is missing. The repertoire table contains 35,000 to 45,000 clones. The germline CDR1 and CDR2 sequences are LNHDA and SQIVND (reference sequence). The CDR3 consists of 13 residues. The TCR was taken from a woman between 18 and 75 years old with a cervical HPV16 infection that either progressed to CIN3+ or cleared (not recorded which). The sequenced sample was blood buffy coat. V gene TRBV19 combines with J gene TRBJ2-3; no clear D gene. CDR3 DNA, as far as it was read: TGTGCCAGTAGTGCGCAACAGCAAAAGCCG. This encodes CASSAQQQKP. The whole CDR3 sequence is CASSAQQQKPQYF. The full variable domain, completed using reference TRBV19 and TRBJ2-3, is DGGITQSPKYLFRKEGQNVTLSCEQNLNHDAMYWYRQDPGQGLRLIYYSQIVNDFQKGDIAEGYSVSREKKESFPLTVTSAQKNPTAFYLCASSAQQQKPQYFGPGTRLTVL.